The rows below give T cell receptor beta chains drawn from one sample of a study of blood T cells in healthy people across ages. In TCRdb, the 5' RACE reads were re-called with MiXCR into one record per CDR3 protein. The sample holds fewer than 650,000 distinct CDR3 sequences, roughly a quarter seen once. In addition, the sample was reused for a study of T cells of mothers and their children.

Sequencing input: blood. These receptors came from a boy aged 2 to 10 in good health. Each CDR3 is given with its conserved first and last residue. D genes are given only for firm matches. Size tells how often a clone was seen (once, few, many) or the class of an expanded clone, and some rows leave it out.

CDR3 DNA	CDR3 protein	D gene	J gene	V gene	clone size
TGTGCCAGCAGTTTAGGGGAGGGGAACCAGCCCCAGCATTTT	CASSLGEGNQPQHF	NA	TRBJ1-5	TRBV12-3/TRBV12-4	few
TGTGCCACCGATAGCGGGAGTGAGACCCAGTACTTC	CATDSGSETQYF	TRBD2	TRBJ2-5	TRBV28	NA
TGTGCCAGCAGCCGGGGACTAGCGGGAGGGCCCCAAGAGACCCAGTACTTC	CASSRGLAGGPQETQYF	TRBD2	TRBJ2-5	TRBV6-1	NA
TGCAGTGCCAACCGGGCCCGAGGGGAGACCCAGTACTTC	CSANRARGETQYF	NA	TRBJ2-5	TRBV20-1	many
TGTGCCAGCACTCCAGGGGGGCAGAACTATGGCTACACCTTC	CASTPGGQNYGYTF	TRBD1	TRBJ1-2	TRBV2	few
TGTGCCAGCAGTTTAACGACAGGCTTTAACACTGAAGCTTTCTTT	CASSLTTGFNTEAFF	NA	TRBJ1-1	TRBV12-3/TRBV12-4	few
TGTGCCAGCAGTTCCCGGACTAGCGGGGGTGAGGAGACCCAGTACTTC	CASSSRTSGGEETQYF	TRBD2	TRBJ2-5	TRBV6-6	NA
TGCAGTGCACAGGGACAGGGCAACACTGAAGCTTTCTTT	CSAQGQGNTEAFF	TRBD1	TRBJ1-1	TRBV20-1	NA
TGTGCCAGCAGGGAACCGGGACAGGGAACTAAAGCTTTCTTT	CASREPGQGTKAFF	TRBD1	TRBJ1-1	TRBV6-1	NA
TGCGCCAGCAGCTTGGCCGCGGGAGGAGGCACCGGGGAGCTGTTTTTT	CASSLAAGGGTGELFF	TRBD2	TRBJ2-2	TRBV5-1	few
TGTGCCAGTAGTATTCTGGAGACCCAGTACTTC	CASSILETQYF	NA	TRBJ2-5	TRBV19	NA
TGCGCCAGCAGACTGGACAGCTACAATGAGCAGTTCTTC	CASRLDSYNEQFF	NA	TRBJ2-1	TRBV5-1	NA
TGTGCCTGGAGTGAAGTGGCAGGGACTACTGAAGCTTTCTTT	CAWSEVAGTTEAFF	NA	TRBJ1-1	TRBV30	few
TGTGCCAGCAGTTTCCAGGGGCTGGGGGAGACCCAGTACTTC	CASSFQGLGETQYF	NA	TRBJ2-5	TRBV12-3/TRBV12-4	few
TGCGCCAGTATCAGGGAGGGGAACACTGAAGCTTTCTTT	CASIREGNTEAFF	NA	TRBJ1-1	TRBV5-1	NA
TGTGCCATCAGTGATGGAGGGGAAAGTACAGATACGCAGTATTTT	CAISDGGESTDTQYF	NA	TRBJ2-3	TRBV10-3	few
TGTGCCAGTAGTATATACGGGAGCCCTACAGATACGCAGTATTTT	CASSIYGSPTDTQYF	NA	TRBJ2-3	TRBV19	NA
TGCAGTGCTACGCGCTTGGCGGGGGGATACATTCAGTACTTC	CSATRLAGGYIQYF	TRBD2	TRBJ2-4	TRBV20-1	few
TGTGCCAGCAGCGACCCCCCGGAGACCCAGTACTTC	CASSDPPETQYF	NA	TRBJ2-5	TRBV9	few
TGTGCCAGCAGCCGAGGACTAGCGGGAGTCGGCGATGAGCAGTTCTTC	CASSRGLAGVGDEQFF	TRBD2	TRBJ2-1	TRBV3-1	NA
TGTGCCAGCAGCTCAGGAGACGGAACCAAAAACATTCAGTACTTC	CASSSGDGTKNIQYF	NA	TRBJ2-4	TRBV5-6	NA
TGTGCCAGCAGCTTAAGGGCAGGGCCTGGTGGTGGGGCCAACGTCCTGACTTTC	CASSLRAGPGGGANVLTF	NA	TRBJ2-6	TRBV7-3	few
TGCAGCGTTAGTAGGGAAAGGGAGCAGTACTTC	CSVSREREQYF	NA	TRBJ2-7	TRBV29-1	NA
TGTGCCAGCAGCTTAGGGGTTGGGCCAGCGGCCTACGAGCAGTACTTC	CASSLGVGPAAYEQYF	NA	TRBJ2-7	TRBV7-9	NA
TGTGCCAGCAGCTTAGCAGCCAACCAGTACTTC	CASSLAANQYF	NA	TRBJ2-5	TRBV7-9	NA
TGTGCCAGCAGTTACTCGGGGGCAGGGGATGGCTACACCTTC	CASSYSGAGDGYTF	NA	TRBJ1-2	TRBV6-6	NA
TGTGCCACCAGTGATTCTCAGGGGCATGAGACCCAGTACTTC	CATSDSQGHETQYF	NA	TRBJ2-5	TRBV24-1	many
TGTGCCAGCAGCTTAGTGAAATCCCGCGTTGGCTACACCTTC	CASSLVKSRVGYTF	NA	TRBJ1-2	TRBV11-2	few
TGTGCCAGCAGTGTGAGTTCTCGAAGCTACACCTTC	CASSVSSRSYTF	NA	TRBJ1-2	TRBV6-1	NA
TGTGCCAGCAGTTTGACTAGCGGGAGTGTCGGGGAGCTGTTTTTT	CASSLTSGSVGELFF	TRBD2	TRBJ2-2	TRBV6-2/TRBV6-3	NA
TGCAGTGCTAGATCTGGGGCGGGCACAGATACGCAGTATTTT	CSARSGAGTDTQYF	NA	TRBJ2-3	TRBV20-1	NA
TGTGCCAGCAGTTCCTCCGTGGGCACTGAAGCTTTCTTT	CASSSSVGTEAFF	NA	TRBJ1-1	TRBV6-4	once
TGTGCCAGCTCCACAGGCACCACGGGAGGAAACACCATATATTTT	CASSTGTTGGNTIYF	NA	TRBJ1-3	TRBV9	NA
TGTGCCAGCAGTGAAGCTAAAAACATTCAGTACTTC	CASSEAKNIQYF	NA	TRBJ2-4	TRBV2	many
TGTGCCAGCAGCGTAGCGGGCGGGACCTACGAGCAGTACTTC	CASSVAGGTYEQYF	NA	TRBJ2-7	TRBV9	few
TGCAGTGCTGATCCGGGACTAGCATTACAAACCTACGAGCAGTACTTC	CSADPGLALQTYEQYF	TRBD2	TRBJ2-7	TRBV20-1	NA
TGCAGTGCTCCTGCGGGAGGGATCAATGAGCAGTTCTTC	CSAPAGGINEQFF	TRBD2	TRBJ2-1	TRBV20-1	NA
TGTGCCAGCAGCCCCTGGGACAGATCCCAAGAGACCCAGTACTTC	CASSPWDRSQETQYF	TRBD1	TRBJ2-5	TRBV7-9	few
TGCAGTGCTAGTCGCTCCCCGGGACAGGGTAACGACGAGCAGTACTTC	CSASRSPGQGNDEQYF	TRBD1	TRBJ2-7	TRBV20-1	NA
TGTGCCAGCAGGCCAACAGGGCGCGGTGACTACGAGCAGTACTTC	CASRPTGRGDYEQYF	NA	TRBJ2-7	TRBV28	NA
TGTGCCAGCTCCGCCCTAGGAGCGGGAGCAGCCTACGAGCACTACTTC	CASSALGAGAAYEHYF	TRBD2	TRBJ2-7	TRBV18	NA
TGCGCCAGCAGCCAAGAAACGATACTAGGTGATACAGATACGCAGTATTTT	CASSQETILGDTDTQYF	NA	TRBJ2-3	TRBV4-3	few
TGTGCCATCAGTGAGCTGGGACTGGGGAGGGAAGAGCAGTACTTC	CAISELGLGREEQYF	TRBD2	TRBJ2-5	TRBV10-3	NA
TGCGCCAGCAGCCAAGATCTGGCTAGCGGGGCTTACAATGAGCAGTTCTTC	CASSQDLASGAYNEQFF	TRBD2	TRBJ2-1	TRBV4-3	few
TGTGCCAGCAGTTACGTACGTGGGGACTACCGGGATACGCAGTATTTT	CASSYVRGDYRDTQYF	TRBD2	TRBJ2-3	TRBV6-2/TRBV6-3	few
TGTGCCATCAGTGCGTGGGGTTACGAGCAGTACTTC	CAISAWGYEQYF	NA	TRBJ2-7	TRBV10-3	NA
TGTGCCATCAGTGGGGAAGGAAACACCATATATTTT	CAISGEGNTIYF	NA	TRBJ1-3	TRBV10-3	few
TGTGCCAGCAGTGAAGGCCCCGAGTGGGGGGTGAAAGAGACCCAGTACTTC	CASSEGPEWGVKETQYF	NA	TRBJ2-5	TRBV6-1	NA
TGTGCCATCAGTGATTCCCGGGAGGTACACGAGCAGTACTTC	CAISDSREVHEQYF	TRBD2	TRBJ2-7	TRBV10-3	NA
TGTGCCAGCAGCTTAGTCAGCTGGCGCGAGGCTTCAAACATTCAGTACTTC	CASSLVSWREASNIQYF	NA	TRBJ2-4	TRBV7-2	few